What follows is one T cell receptor (beta chain) and its context. The sample belongs to a study of blood T cell repertoires in COVID-19. Across the study: Sites in the United States, Italy and Spain provided acute and convalescent COVID-19 samples.

Original data processing: Amplification from reference gene primers served as the basis for estimated nucleated cell counts. Only in-frame clones appear in the TCRdb table, and some are missing; sequencing was by immunoSEQ multiplex PCR. V and J calls and clone size come straight from that table; D and trimming were deduced from the DNA. The data hold roughly 150,000 clones, with roughly 85% observed a single time. The sequencing sample was made of peripheral blood. The receptor was derived from a human donor in a cohort sampled during active COVID-19.

In DNA form, the CDR3 reads TGTGCTAGTGGCCGAGCGGGAGTACTCCACGAGCAGTACTTC. Amino acid sequence: CASGRAGVLHEQYF. The gene calls are TRBV12-5 and TRBJ2-7; 8 bases are a match to TRBD2. CDR3 size: 14 residues. Germline lookup yields CDR1 LGHNT and CDR2 FRNRAP. J was trimmed by 5 bases and V by 6 bases; bases with no gene match: 9. Full variable domain (missing parts from reference TRBV12-5 and TRBJ2-7): DARVTQTPRHKVTEMGQEVTMRCQPILGHNTVFWYRQTMMQGLELLAYFRNRAPLDDSGMPKDRFSAEMPDATLATLKIQPSEPRDSAVYFCASGRAGVLHEQYFGPGTRLTVT.